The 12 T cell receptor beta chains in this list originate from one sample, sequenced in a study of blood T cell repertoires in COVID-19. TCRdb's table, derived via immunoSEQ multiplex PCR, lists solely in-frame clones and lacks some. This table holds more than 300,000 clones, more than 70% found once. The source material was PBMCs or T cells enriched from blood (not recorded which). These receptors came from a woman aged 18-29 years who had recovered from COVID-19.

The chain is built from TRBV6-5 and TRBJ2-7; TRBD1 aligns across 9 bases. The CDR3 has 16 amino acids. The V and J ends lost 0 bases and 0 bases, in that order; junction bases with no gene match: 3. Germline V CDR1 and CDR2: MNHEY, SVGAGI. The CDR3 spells CASSYSGTGISYEQYF. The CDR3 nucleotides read TGTGCCAGCAGTTACTCCGGGACAGGGATCTCCTACGAGCAGTACTTC.

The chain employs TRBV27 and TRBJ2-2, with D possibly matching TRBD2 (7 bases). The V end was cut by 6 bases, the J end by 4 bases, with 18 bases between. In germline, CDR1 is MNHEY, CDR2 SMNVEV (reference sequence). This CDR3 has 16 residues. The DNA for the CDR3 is TGTGCCAGCAGCCCTGCCCGGGGGGCGGGCACCGGGGAGCTGTTTTTT. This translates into CASSPARGAGTGELFF.

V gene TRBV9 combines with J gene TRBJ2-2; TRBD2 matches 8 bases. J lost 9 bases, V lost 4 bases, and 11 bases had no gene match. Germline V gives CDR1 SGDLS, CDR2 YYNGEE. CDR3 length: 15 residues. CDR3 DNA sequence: TGTGCCAGCAGCTTCTATGCGGGGGGCCGCCGGGAGCTGTTTTTT. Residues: CASSFYAGGRRELFF.

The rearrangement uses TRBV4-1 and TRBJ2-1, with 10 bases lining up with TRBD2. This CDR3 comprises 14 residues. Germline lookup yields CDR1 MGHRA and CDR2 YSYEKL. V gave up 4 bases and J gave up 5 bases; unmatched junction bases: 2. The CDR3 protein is CASSPLAGDNEQFF. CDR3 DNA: TGCGCCAGCAGCCCGCTAGCGGGGGACAATGAGCAGTTCTTC.

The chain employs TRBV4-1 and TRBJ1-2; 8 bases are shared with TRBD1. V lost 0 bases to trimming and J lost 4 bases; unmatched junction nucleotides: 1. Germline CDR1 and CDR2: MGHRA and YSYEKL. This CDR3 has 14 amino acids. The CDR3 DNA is TGCGCCAGCAGCCAAGATACAGGGGGCTATGGCTACACCTTC. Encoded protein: CASSQDTGGYGYTF.

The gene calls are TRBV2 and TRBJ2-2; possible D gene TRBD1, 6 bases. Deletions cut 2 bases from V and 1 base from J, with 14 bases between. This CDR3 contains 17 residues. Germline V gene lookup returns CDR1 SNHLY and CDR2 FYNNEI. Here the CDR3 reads CASSEPSTGWNTGELFF. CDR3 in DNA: TGTGCCAGCAGTGAACCCTCGACAGGATGGAACACCGGGGAGCTGTTTTTT.

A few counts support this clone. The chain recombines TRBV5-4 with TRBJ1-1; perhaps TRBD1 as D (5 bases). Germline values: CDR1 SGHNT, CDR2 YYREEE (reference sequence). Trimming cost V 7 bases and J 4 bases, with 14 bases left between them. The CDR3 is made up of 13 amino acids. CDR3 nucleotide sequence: TGTGCCAGCCTACTTGTGGGGGGCACTGAAGCTTTCTTT. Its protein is CASLLVGGTEAFF.

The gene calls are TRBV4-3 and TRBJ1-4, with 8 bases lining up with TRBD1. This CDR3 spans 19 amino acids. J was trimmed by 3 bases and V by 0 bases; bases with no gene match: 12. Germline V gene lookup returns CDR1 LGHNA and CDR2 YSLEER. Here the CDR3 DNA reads TGCGCCAGCAGCCAAGATTATCCGGACAGGGTGGTGGCTAATGAAAAACTGTTTTTT. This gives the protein CASSQDYPDRVVANEKLFF.

The CDR3 bases are TGTGCCAGCAGCTTATCGGGGATACAAGAGACCCAGTACTTC. This gives the protein CASSLSGIQETQYF. J is TRBJ2-5 and V is TRBV5-5; possible D gene TRBD2, 5 bases. The V gene lost 2 bases and the J gene lost 2 bases, with 10 bases spanning the gap. The CDR3 extends over 14 amino acids. The germline V gene encodes CDR1 SGHKS and CDR2 YYEKEE (reference sequence).

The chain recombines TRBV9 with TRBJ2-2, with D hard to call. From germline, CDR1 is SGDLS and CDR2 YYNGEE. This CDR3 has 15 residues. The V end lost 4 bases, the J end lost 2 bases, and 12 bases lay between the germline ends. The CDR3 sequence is CASSFTPTNTGELFF. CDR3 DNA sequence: TGTGCCAGCAGCTTTACCCCAACTAACACCGGGGAGCTGTTTTTT.

CDR3 sequence reads: CASSSLLTSGNHEQYF. CDR3 DNA: TGTGCCAGCAGCTCGTTACTTACGTCAGGTAACCACGAGCAGTACTTC. The V and J genes are TRBV7-9 and TRBJ2-7; D gene uncertain. Germline CDR1 and CDR2: SEHNR and FQNEAQ (reference sequence). The CDR3 contains 16 residues. Trimming stripped 4 bases from V and 5 bases from J, with 21 bases between.

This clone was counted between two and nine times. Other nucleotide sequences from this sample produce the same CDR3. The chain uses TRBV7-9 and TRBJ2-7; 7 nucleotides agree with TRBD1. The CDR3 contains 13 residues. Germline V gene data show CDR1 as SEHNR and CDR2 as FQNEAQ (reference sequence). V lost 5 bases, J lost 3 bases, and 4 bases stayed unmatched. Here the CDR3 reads CASSLRQGYEQYF. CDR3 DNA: TGTGCCAGCAGCCTCAGACAGGGCTACGAGCAGTACTTC.